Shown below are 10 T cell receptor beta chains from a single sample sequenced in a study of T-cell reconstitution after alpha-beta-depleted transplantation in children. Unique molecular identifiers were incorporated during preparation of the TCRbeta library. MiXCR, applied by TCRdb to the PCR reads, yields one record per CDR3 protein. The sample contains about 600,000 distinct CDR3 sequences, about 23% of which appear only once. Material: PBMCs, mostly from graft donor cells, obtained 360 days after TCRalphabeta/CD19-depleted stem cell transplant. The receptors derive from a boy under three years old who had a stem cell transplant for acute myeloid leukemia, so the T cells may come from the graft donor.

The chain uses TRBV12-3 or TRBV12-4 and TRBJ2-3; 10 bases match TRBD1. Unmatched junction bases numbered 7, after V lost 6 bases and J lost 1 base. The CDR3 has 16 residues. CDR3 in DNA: TGTGCCAGCAGGCGTCCGGGGACAGGGGGCACAGATACGCAGTATTTT. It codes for CASRRPGTGGTDTQYF.

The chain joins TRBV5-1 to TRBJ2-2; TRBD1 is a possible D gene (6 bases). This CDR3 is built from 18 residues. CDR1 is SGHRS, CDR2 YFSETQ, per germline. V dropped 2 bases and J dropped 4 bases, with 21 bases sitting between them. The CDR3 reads CASSFRQATPFGTGELFF. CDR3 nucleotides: TGCGCCAGCAGCTTTAGACAGGCCACACCCTTCGGCACCGGGGAGCTGTTTTTT. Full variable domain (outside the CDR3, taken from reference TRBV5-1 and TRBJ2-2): KAGVTQTPRYLIKTRGQQVTLSCSPISGHRSVSWYQQTPGQGLQFLFEYFSETQRNKGNFPGRFSGRQFSNSRSEMNVSTLELGDSALYLCASSFRQATPFGTGELFFGEGSRLTVL.

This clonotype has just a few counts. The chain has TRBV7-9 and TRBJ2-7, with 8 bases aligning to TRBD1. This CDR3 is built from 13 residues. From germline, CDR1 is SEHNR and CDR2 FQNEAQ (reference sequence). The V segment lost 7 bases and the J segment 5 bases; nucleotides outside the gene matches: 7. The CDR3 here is CASMSGDRNEQYF. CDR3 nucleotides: TGTGCCAGCATGTCAGGGGACAGGAACGAGCAGTACTTC.

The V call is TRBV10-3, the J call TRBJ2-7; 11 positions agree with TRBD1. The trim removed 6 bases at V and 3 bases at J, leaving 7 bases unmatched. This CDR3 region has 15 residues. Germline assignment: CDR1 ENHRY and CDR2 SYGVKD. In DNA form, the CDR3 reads TGTGCCATCAGCGATCGGGGACAGGGGGGCTACGAGCAGTACTTC. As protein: CAISDRGQGGYEQYF.

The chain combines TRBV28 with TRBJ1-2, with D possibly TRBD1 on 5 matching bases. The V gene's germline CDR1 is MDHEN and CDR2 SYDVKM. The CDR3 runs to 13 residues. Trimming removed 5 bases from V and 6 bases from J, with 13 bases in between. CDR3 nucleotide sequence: TGTGCCAGCAGTCCCGACAGTCTGGATGGCTACACCTTC. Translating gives CASSPDSLDGYTF.

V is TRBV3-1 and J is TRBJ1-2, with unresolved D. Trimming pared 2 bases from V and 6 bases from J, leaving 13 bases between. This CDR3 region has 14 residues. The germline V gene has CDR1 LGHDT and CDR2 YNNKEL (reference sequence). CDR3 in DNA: TGTGCCAGCAGCCAAACGGTCCGGCGGGATGGCTACACCTTC. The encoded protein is CASSQTVRRDGYTF.

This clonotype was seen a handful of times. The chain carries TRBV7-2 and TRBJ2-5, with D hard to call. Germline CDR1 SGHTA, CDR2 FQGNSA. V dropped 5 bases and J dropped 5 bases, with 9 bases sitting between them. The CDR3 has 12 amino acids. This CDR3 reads CASSHARETQYF. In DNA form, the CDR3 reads TGTGCCAGCAGCCACGCCCGGGAGACCCAGTACTTC.

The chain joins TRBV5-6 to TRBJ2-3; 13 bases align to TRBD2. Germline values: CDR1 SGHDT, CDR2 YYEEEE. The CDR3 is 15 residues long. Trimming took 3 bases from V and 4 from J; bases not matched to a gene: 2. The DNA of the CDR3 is TGTGCCAGCAGCTACGGACTAGCGGGGGCAGATACGCAGTATTTT. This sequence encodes CASSYGLAGADTQYF.

This CDR3 is CATSDFGVSGYEQFF. The CDR3 coding sequence is TGTGCCACCAGTGATTTCGGAGTGTCCGGGTATGAGCAGTTCTTC. The chain recombines TRBV24-1 with TRBJ2-1; no clear D. The CDR3 covers 15 residues. Trimming took 1 base from V and 8 from J, leaving 14 bases between them. Germline V gene data show CDR1 as KGHDR and CDR2 as SFDVKD.

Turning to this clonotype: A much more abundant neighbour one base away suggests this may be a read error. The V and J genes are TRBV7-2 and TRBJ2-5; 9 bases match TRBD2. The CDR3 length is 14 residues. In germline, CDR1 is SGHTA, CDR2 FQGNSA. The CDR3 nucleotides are TGTTCCAGCAGCTTACAGAGCGGGGGGGAGACCCAGTACTTC. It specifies CSSSLQSGGETQYF.